Described below is a single T cell receptor beta chain sequence and its context. The data originate from a study of blood T cell repertoires in COVID-19. Study-level information: The United States, Italy and Spain supplied acute and convalescent COVID-19 samples. PBMCs, B-cell-depleted T cells, or T cells were the source of the cDNA or gDNA that made up the material.

Per the original data handling: Amplifying reference gene primers gave estimates of nucleated cell counts. The data were produced by immunoSEQ multiplex PCR, yet TCRdb's version contains in-frame clones alone and is incomplete. V, J and clone size were drawn from that table, and D and trimming were deduced from the DNA. Found here are hundreds of thousands of clones, 70% to 85% of them singletons; the top ten hold roughly 4.2%. The CDR3 spans 15 residues. Deletions cut 1 base from V and 4 bases from J, with 10 bases between. Germline values: CDR1 MNHEY, CDR2 SVGAGI. The TCR originated in a woman in her thirties or forties with active or convalescent COVID-19. The specimen sequenced was peripheral blood. This chain joins TRBV6-5 and TRBJ2-2; tentative D call: TRBD1 (5 bases). The CDR3 DNA follows: TGTGCCAGCAGTTACTTGACAGCAGTCACCGGGGAGCTGTTTTTT. Residues: CASSYLTAVTGELFF.